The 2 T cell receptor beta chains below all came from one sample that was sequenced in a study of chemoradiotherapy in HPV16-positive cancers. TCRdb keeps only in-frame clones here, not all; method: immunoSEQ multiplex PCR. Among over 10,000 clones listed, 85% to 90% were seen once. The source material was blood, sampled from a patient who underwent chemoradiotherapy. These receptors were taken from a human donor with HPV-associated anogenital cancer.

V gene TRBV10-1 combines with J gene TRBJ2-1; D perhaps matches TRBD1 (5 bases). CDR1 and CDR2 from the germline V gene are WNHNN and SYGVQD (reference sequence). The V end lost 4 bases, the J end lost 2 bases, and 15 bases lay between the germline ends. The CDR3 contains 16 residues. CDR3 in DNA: TGCGCCAGCAGTGTATTTCAGGGTTTCGCCTACAATGAGCAGTTCTTC. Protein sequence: CASSVFQGFAYNEQFF.

CDR3 residues: CASSEAKGTGRNQPQHF. CDR3 DNA sequence: TGTGCCAGCAGTGAAGCCAAGGGGACAGGGAGAAATCAGCCCCAGCATTTT. V gene TRBV6-1 combines with J gene TRBJ1-5; TRBD1 agrees at 9 bases. Germline assignment: CDR1 MNHNS and CDR2 SASEGT. CDR3 length equals 17 residues. V trimming: 0 bases; J trimming: 4 bases; junction bases outside the gene matches: 7.